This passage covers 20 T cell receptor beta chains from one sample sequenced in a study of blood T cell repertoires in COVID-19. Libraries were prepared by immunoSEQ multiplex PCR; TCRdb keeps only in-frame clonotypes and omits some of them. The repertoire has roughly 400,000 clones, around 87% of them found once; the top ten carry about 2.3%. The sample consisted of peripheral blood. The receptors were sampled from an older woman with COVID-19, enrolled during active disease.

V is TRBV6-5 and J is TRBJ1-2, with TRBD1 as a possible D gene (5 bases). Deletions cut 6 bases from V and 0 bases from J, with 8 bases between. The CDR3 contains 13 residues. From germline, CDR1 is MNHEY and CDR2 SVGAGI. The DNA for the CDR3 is TGTGCCAGCAGGAAACAGGCTAACTATGGCTACACCTTC. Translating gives CASRKQANYGYTF.

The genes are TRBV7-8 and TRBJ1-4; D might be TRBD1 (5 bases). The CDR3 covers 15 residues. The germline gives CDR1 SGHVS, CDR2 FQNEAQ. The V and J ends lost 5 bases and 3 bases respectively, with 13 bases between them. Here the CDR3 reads CASSLLPQANEKLFF. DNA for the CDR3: TGTGCCAGCAGCCTTCTTCCACAGGCTAATGAAAAACTGTTTTTT.

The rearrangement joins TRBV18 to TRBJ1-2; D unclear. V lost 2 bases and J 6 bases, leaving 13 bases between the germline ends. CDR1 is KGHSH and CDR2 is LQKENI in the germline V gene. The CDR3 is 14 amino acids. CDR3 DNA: TGTGCCAGCTCACCAGTGCGGTACGAAGATGGCTACACCTTC. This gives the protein CASSPVRYEDGYTF.

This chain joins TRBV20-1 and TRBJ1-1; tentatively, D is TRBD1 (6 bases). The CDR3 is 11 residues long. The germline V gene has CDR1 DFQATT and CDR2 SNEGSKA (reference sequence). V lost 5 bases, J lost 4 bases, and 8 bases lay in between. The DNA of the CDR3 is TGCAGTGCTCAACAGGGCACTGAAGCTTTCTTT. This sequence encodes CSAQQGTEAFF.

The CDR3 DNA is TGCGCCAGCAGCCAAGACAGTACTAGCGGGGGGACGGGACTTGAAGACTACGAGCAGTACTTC. It is translated as CASSQDSTSGGTGLEDYEQYF. J is TRBJ2-7 and V is TRBV4-1; 12 positions match TRBD2. This CDR3 has 21 residues. Trimming removed 0 bases from V and 3 bases from J; junction bases left unmatched: 18. Per germline, CDR1 MGHRA and CDR2 YSYEKL.

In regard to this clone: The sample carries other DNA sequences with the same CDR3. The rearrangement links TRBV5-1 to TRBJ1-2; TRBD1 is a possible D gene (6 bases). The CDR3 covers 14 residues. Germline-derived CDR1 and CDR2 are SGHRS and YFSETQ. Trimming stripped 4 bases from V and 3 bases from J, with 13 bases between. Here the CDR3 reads CASSLGGGDYGYTF. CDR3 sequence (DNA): TGCGCCAGCAGCCTGGGGGGCGGTGACTATGGCTACACCTTC.

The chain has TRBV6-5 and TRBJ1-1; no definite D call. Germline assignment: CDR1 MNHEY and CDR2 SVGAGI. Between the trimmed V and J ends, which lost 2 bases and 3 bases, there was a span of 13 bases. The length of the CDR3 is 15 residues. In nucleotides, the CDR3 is TGTGCCAGCAGTTACATTGCGGGTTGGGACACTGAAGCTTTCTTT. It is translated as CASSYIAGWDTEAFF.

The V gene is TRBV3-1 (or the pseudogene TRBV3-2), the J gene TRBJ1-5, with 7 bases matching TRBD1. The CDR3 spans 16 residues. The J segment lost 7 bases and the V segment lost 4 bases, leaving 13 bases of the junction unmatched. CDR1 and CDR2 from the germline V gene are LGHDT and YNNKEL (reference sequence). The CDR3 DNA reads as TGTGCCAGCAGCCCCAGAGACAGGGTCCGGGGACAGCCCCAGCATTTT. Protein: CASSPRDRVRGQPQHF.

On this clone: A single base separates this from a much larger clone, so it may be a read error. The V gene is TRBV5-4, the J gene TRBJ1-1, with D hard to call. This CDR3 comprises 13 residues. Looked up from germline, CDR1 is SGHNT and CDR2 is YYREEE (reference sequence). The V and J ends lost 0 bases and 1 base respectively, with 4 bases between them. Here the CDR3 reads CASSLGGNTEAFF. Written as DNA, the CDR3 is TGTGCCAGCAGCTTGGGAGGGAACACTGAAGCTTTCTTT.

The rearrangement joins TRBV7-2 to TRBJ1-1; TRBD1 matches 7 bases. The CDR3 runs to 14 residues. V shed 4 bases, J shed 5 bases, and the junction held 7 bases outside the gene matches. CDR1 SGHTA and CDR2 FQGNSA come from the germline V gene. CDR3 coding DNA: TGTGCCAGCAGCTCCCAGACAGGGTGGACTGAAGCTTTCTTT. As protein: CASSSQTGWTEAFF. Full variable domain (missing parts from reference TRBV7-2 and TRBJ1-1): GAGVSQSPSNKVTEKGKDVELRCDPISGHTALYWYRQSLGQGLEFLIYFQGNSAPDKSGLPSDRFSAERTGGSVSTLTIQRTQQEDSAVYLCASSSQTGWTEAFFGQGTRLTVV.

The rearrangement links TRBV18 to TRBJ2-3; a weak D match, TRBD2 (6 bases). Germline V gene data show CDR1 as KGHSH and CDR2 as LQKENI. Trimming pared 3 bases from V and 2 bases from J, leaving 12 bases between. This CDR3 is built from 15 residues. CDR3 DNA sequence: TGTGCCAGCTCACCGCGACCTAGCGACACAGATACGCAGTATTTT. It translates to CASSPRPSDTDTQYF.

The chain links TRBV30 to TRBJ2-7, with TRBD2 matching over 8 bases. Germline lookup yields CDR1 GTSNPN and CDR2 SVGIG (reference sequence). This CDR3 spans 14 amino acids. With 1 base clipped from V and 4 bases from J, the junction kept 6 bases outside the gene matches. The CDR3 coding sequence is TGTGCCTGGAGTGGATTTGGCGGGGGGTACGAGCAGTACTTC. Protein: CAWSGFGGGYEQYF.

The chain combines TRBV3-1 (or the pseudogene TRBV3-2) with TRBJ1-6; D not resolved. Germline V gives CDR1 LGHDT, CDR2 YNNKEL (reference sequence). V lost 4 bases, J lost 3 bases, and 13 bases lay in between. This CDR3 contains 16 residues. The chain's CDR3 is CASSRKAGSYNSPLHF. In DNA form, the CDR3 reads TGTGCCAGCAGCCGCAAAGCCGGGAGCTATAATTCACCCCTCCACTTT.

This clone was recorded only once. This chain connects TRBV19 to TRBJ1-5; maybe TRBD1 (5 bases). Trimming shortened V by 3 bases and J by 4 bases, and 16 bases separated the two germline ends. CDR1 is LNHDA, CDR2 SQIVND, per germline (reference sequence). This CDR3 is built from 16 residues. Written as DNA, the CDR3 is TGTGCCAGTAGTATCGACGGGGGTCGGGGTAATCAGCCCCAGCATTTT. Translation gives CASSIDGGRGNQPQHF.

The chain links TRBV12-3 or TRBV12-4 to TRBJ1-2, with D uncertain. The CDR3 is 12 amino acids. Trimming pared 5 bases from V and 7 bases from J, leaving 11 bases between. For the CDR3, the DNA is TGTGCCAGCAGTCCCCAGGCCGGTGGCTACACCTTC. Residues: CASSPQAGGYTF.

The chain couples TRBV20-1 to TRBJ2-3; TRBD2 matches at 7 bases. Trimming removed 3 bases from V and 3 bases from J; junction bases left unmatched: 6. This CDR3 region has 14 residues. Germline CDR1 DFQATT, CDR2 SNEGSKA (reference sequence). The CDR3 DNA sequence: TGCAGTGCTAGTTCCGTGCGGGGGACAGATACGCAGTATTTT. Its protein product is CSASSVRGTDTQYF.

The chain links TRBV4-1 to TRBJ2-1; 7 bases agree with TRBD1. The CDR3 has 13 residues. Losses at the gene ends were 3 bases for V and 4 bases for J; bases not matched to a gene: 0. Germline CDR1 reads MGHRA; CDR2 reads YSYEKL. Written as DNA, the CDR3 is TGCGCCAGCAGCCAGACAGGGTACAATGAGCAGTTCTTC. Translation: CASSQTGYNEQFF.

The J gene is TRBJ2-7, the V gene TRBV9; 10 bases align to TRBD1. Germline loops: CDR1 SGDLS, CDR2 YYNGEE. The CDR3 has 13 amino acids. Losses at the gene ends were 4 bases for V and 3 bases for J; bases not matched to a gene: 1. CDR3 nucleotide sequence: TGTGCCAGCAGCTGGACAGGGGGCTACGAGCAGTACTTC. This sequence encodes CASSWTGGYEQYF.

DNA of the CDR3: TGTGCCTGGAGAGCCTGGGACAGGGGGTCTAAAAACATTCAGTACTTC. Translating it yields CAWRAWDRGSKNIQYF. V gene TRBV30 combines with J gene TRBJ2-4; TRBD1 matches 11 bases. The CDR3 has 16 residues. J gave up 4 bases and V 3 bases, and 8 bases lay outside the gene matches. Per germline, CDR1 GTSNPN and CDR2 SVGIG (reference sequence).

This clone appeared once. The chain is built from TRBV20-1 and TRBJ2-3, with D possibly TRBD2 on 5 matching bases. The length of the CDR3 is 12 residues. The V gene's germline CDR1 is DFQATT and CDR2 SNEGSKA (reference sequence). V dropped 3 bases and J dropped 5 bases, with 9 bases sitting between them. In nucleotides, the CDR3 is TGCAGTGCTAGTTCAGAGGGAGATACGCAGTATTTT. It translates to CSASSEGDTQYF.